The 18 T cell receptor beta chains below all came from one sample that was sequenced in a study of cytomegalovirus exposure and HLA in healthy donors. Libraries were prepared by immunoSEQ multiplex PCR; TCRdb keeps only in-frame clonotypes and omits some of them. Of 150,000 to 200,000 clones listed, about nine tenths were seen once; the top ten hold around 7.2%. What was sequenced was PBMCs. The receptors were gathered from a man aged 30 to 45 in good health and CMV-seropositive.

The genes are TRBV28 and TRBJ1-1; a weak D match, TRBD1 (5 bases). CDR1 is MDHEN and CDR2 is SYDVKM in the germline V gene. This CDR3 region has 14 residues. V shed 6 bases and J shed 0 bases, with 11 bases lying between them. CDR3 amino acids: CASRQDIMNTEAFF. The CDR3 region has the DNA TGTGCCAGCAGACAGGACATCATGAACACTGAAGCTTTCTTT.

The rearrangement uses TRBV28 and TRBJ2-6; possibly TRBD1 or TRBD2 for D (5 bases each). This CDR3 region has 15 residues. V lost 8 bases and J lost 0, with 11 bases in between. CDR1 is MDHEN, CDR2 SYDVKM, per germline. The CDR3 DNA reads as TGTGCCAGCCTCCGGGGCCCCTCTGGGGCCAACGTCCTGACTTTC. Amino acid sequence: CASLRGPSGANVLTF.

The chain couples TRBV5-1 to TRBJ2-5; D gene ambiguous. Germline V gene lookup returns CDR1 SGHRS and CDR2 YFSETQ. Trimming stripped 4 bases from V and 2 bases from J, with 12 bases between. This CDR3 comprises 14 residues. In nucleotides, the CDR3 is TGCGCCAGCAGCCCTCAGCCTTCTCAAGAGACCCAGTACTTC. Its translation is CASSPQPSQETQYF.

The chain recombines TRBV2 with TRBJ2-6, with a weak D call TRBD1 (5 bases). Trimming removed 6 bases from V and 1 base from J, with 7 bases in between. The CDR3 is made up of 14 amino acids. Germline assignment: CDR1 SNHLY and CDR2 FYNNEI. In DNA, the CDR3 is TGTGCCAGCAGGACAGTGTCTGGGGCCAACGTCCTGACTTTC. It is translated as CASRTVSGANVLTF.

Here the CDR3 DNA reads TGTGCCAGCAGTCCCTTTACAGGGGTGGCGAACACTGAAGCTTTCTTT. Translation: CASSPFTGVANTEAFF. The rearrangement joins TRBV27 to TRBJ1-1; 7 nucleotides agree with TRBD1. The CDR3 covers 16 residues. Germline V gene sequence: CDR1 MNHEY, CDR2 SMNVEV (reference sequence). V trimming: 5 bases; J trimming: 1 base; junction bases outside the gene matches: 10.

This chain links TRBV6-5 with TRBJ1-5; D call uncertain. The CDR3 consists of 15 residues. Deletions cut 2 bases from V and 11 bases from J, with 19 bases between. CDR1 and CDR2 from the germline V gene are MNHEY and SVGAGI. The CDR3, as DNA: TGTGCCAGCAGTTACGATAGGACCACGCAGGAGTCCCAGCATTTT. Protein product: CASSYDRTTQESQHF.

This clone was seen only once. V gene TRBV15 combines with J gene TRBJ1-5; D is unresolved. With 5 bases removed from V and 6 bases from J, the gap between germline ends came to 14 bases. Per germline, CDR1 LNHNV and CDR2 YYDKDF (reference sequence). This CDR3 region has 14 residues. The CDR3 loop is CATSPPGIGQPQHF. In DNA form, the CDR3 reads TGTGCCACCAGCCCCCCGGGAATCGGTCAGCCCCAGCATTTT.

About this clone itself: Sequence at one end of the junction differs from germline and may be a read error. The V and J genes are TRBV28 and TRBJ2-1; 8 bases are a match to TRBD2. Germline CDR1 MDHEN, CDR2 SYDVKM. This CDR3 comprises 14 residues. CDR3 residues: CASSRTSSHNEQFF. CDR3 bases: TGTGCCAGCAGTCGGACTAGCTCCCACAATGAGCAGTTCTTC.

V usage is TRBV4-2 and J usage is TRBJ1-1; 11 bases fit TRBD1. CDR1 is LGHNA and CDR2 is YNFKEQ in the germline V gene. This CDR3 contains 16 residues. The J segment lost 2 bases and the V segment lost 3 bases, leaving 5 bases of the junction unmatched. CDR3 sequence reads: CASSQFGTGGNTEAFF. In DNA form, the CDR3 reads TGTGCCAGCAGCCAGTTCGGGACAGGGGGAAACACTGAAGCTTTCTTT.

A few counts support this clone. The chain couples TRBV9 to TRBJ2-1, with TRBD2 matching 7 bases. This CDR3 contains 16 residues. With V trimmed by 0 bases and J by 3 bases, 6 bases remained unmatched. CDR1 is SGDLS and CDR2 is YYNGEE in the germline V gene. CDR3 DNA: TGTGCCAGCAGCGTAGCTCCTTCGGGAGGCTACAATGAGCAGTTCTTC. This gives the protein CASSVAPSGGYNEQFF. Looking up the rest from reference TRBV9 and TRBJ2-1 gives the full variable domain: DSGVTQTPKHLITATGQRVTLRCSPRSGDLSVYWYQQSLDQGLQFLIQYYNGEERAKGNILERFSAQQFPDLHSELNLSSLELGDSALYFCASSVAPSGGYNEQFFGPGTRLTVL.

The chain carries TRBV11-2 and TRBJ1-1; D call uncertain. Germline assignment: CDR1 SGHAT and CDR2 FQNNGV. This CDR3 has 12 amino acids. Trimming removed 3 bases at V and 6 bases at J, with 8 bases between. CDR3 sequence: CASSLASAEAFF. Written as DNA, the CDR3 is TGTGCCAGCAGCTTGGCCTCTGCTGAAGCTTTCTTT.

The V and J genes are TRBV6-5 and TRBJ1-1, with D possibly being TRBD1 (6 bases). Trimming cost V 2 bases and J 9 bases, with 16 bases left between them. CDR1 is MNHEY, CDR2 SVGAGI, per germline. This CDR3 is built from 14 residues. CDR3 in amino acids: CASSYPGSGAKAFF. In DNA, the CDR3 is TGTGCCAGCAGTTACCCCGGCTCAGGGGCAAAAGCTTTCTTT.

The chain is built from TRBV7-6 and TRBJ2-1; TRBD1 agrees at 11 bases. After removal of 4 bases from V and 16 bases from J, the junction contained 21 bases not matched to a gene. The CDR3 sequence is 17 residues long. Germline V lookup: CDR1 SGHVS, CDR2 FNYEAQ. The DNA of the CDR3 is TGTGCCAGCAGCTCCGCAGGACAGGGGGCGACTTCGGCTCTTACATTCTTC. This codes for CASSSAGQGATSALTFF.

This chain connects TRBV19 to TRBJ2-3, with 9 bases lining up with TRBD1. Germline lookup yields CDR1 LNHDA and CDR2 SQIVND (reference sequence). The CDR3 length is 17 residues. Germline trimming cut 6 bases from V and 0 bases from J; bases unmatched to any gene: 10. The CDR3 is CASSPLLTGGSTDTQYF. The CDR3 DNA follows: TGTGCCAGTAGCCCACTCCTGACAGGGGGGAGCACAGATACGCAGTATTTT.

This clone was observed a few times. The genes are TRBV7-8 and TRBJ1-2; D is possibly TRBD1 (5 bases). This CDR3 has 13 amino acids. Looked up from germline, CDR1 is SGHVS and CDR2 is FQNEAQ. V shed 5 bases and J shed 4 bases, with 11 bases lying between them. CDR3 loop: CASSLDNAYGYTF. DNA for the CDR3: TGTGCCAGCAGCCTGGACAATGCCTATGGCTACACCTTC.

V and J are TRBV9 and TRBJ2-1; 10 bases match TRBD2. This CDR3 spans 16 amino acids. With 0 bases clipped from V and 2 bases from J, the junction kept 2 bases outside the gene matches. Germline V gives CDR1 SGDLS, CDR2 YYNGEE. CDR3 DNA: TGTGCCAGCAGCGTAGCTAGCGGGAGTCCCTACAATGAGCAGTTCTTC. Amino acids: CASSVASGSPYNEQFF. The full variable domain, completed using reference TRBV9 and TRBJ2-1, is DSGVTQTPKHLITATGQRVTLRCSPRSGDLSVYWYQQSLDQGLQFLIQYYNGEERAKGNILERFSAQQFPDLHSELNLSSLELGDSALYFCASSVASGSPYNEQFFGPGTRLTVL.

The CDR3 DNA follows: TGTGCCTGGAGTCGGCAGCGCTCCTTAAATGAAAAACTGTTTTTT. Translating it yields CAWSRQRSLNEKLFF. The J gene is TRBJ1-4, the V gene TRBV30; D gene unclear. Germline V gives CDR1 GTSNPN, CDR2 SVGIG (reference sequence). V was trimmed by 2 bases and J by 5 bases, leaving 15 bases between them. The CDR3 has 15 residues.

This rearrangement joins TRBV28 to TRBJ2-7; TRBD1 might be the D (6 bases). The CDR3 extends over 14 amino acids. Looked up from germline, CDR1 is MDHEN and CDR2 is SYDVKM. Trimming removed 5 bases from V and 3 bases from J, with 14 bases in between. For the CDR3, the DNA is TGTGCCAGCAGTGTTACAGGGCCTATCTACGAGCAGTACTTC. It specifies CASSVTGPIYEQYF. Full variable domain (missing parts from reference TRBV28 and TRBJ2-7): DVKVTQSSRYLVKRTGEKVFLECVQDMDHENMFWYRQDPGLGLRLIYFSYDVKMKEKGDIPEGYSVSREKKERFSLILESASTNQTSMYLCASSVTGPIYEQYFGPGTRLTVT.